This T cell receptor (beta chain) was sequenced for a study of graft-versus-host responses after intestinal transplantation. Looking at the study overall: Each of the recipients got a multivisceral, liver-intestinal, or isolated intestinal transplant. The whole recipient group had anti-thymocyte globulin induction followed by tacrolimus and steroids for roughly three years.

Assay used: immunoSEQ multiplex PCR; TCRdb lists only in-frame clones, some missing. The sample carries 96,000 or so clones, more than 85% recorded once. A word on this clone: Its antigen is not identified.

This CDR3 spans 15 amino acids. V was trimmed by 3 bases and J by 2 bases, leaving 14 bases between them. Germline assignment: CDR1 SEHNR and CDR2 FQNEAQ (reference sequence). Regarding the study as a whole: Marrow from the recipient contained GvH clones, some of which had appeared first in ileum or blood.

The input for sequencing was unstimulated CD4+ T cells sorted from spleen or lymph node cells, taken before intestinal transplant. This TCR was sampled from a human donor who received an intestinal transplant. The rearrangement joins TRBV7-9 to TRBJ2-7; possible D gene TRBD1, 6 bases. CDR3: CASSLDFGQTYEQYF. CDR3 DNA: TGTGCCAGCAGCTTGGATTTTGGACAGACCTACGAGCAGTACTTC.